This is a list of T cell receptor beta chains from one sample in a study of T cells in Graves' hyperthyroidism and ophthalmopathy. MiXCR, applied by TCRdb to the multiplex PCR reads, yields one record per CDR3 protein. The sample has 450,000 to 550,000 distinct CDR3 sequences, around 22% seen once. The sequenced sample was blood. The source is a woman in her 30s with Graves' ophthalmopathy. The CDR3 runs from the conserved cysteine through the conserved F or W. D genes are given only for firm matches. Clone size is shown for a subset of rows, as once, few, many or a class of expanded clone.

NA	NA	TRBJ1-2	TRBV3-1	TGTGCCAGCAGCCAGGGGGACATCTCCGTCTATGGCTACACCTTC	CASSQGDISVYGYTF
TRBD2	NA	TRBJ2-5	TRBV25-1	TGTGCCAGCAGTAAACTACCGGGACTAGCGGGGATCGAGACCCAGTACTTC	CASSKLPGLAGIETQYF
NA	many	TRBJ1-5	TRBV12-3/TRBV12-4	TGTGCCAGCAGTTTTCGAGGGTACAATCAGCCCCAGCATTTT	CASSFRGYNQPQHF
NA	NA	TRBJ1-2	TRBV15	TGTGCCACCAGCGGCCTTCGGCACTATGGCTACACCTTC	CATSGLRHYGYTF
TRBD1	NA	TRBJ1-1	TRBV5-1	TGCGCCAGCAGCTCGGACAGGACTCGCACTGAAGCTTTCTTT	CASSSDRTRTEAFF
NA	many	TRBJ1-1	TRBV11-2	TGTGCCAGCAGCTTAGCGTTGGACACTGAAGCTTTCTTT	CASSLALDTEAFF
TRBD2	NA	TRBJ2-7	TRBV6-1	TGTGCCAGCAGCTTAAGCGGGAGGAACTCCTACGAGCAGTACTTC	CASSLSGRNSYEQYF
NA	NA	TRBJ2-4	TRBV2	TGTGCCAGCATGGGGGATTTGGACAAAAACATTCAGTACTTC	CASMGDLDKNIQYF
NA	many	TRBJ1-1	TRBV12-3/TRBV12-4	TGTGCCAGCAGCGACCGGGAAGACACTGAAGCTTTCTTT	CASSDREDTEAFF
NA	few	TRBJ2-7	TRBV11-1	TGTGCCAGCAGCTTAGGACGGGGCAGGGGCTACGAGCAGTACTTC	CASSLGRGRGYEQYF
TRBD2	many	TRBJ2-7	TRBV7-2	TGTGCCAGCAGCTTACAGGGACTAGCGGACTACGAGCAGTACTTC	CASSLQGLADYEQYF
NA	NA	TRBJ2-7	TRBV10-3	TGTGCCATCAGGGGCACAGGAGAATCCGGCGAGCAGTACTTC	CAIRGTGESGEQYF
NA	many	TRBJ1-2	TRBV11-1	TGTGCCAGCAGCCTAACGCCCTTGGGACACAACTATGGCTACACCTTC	CASSLTPLGHNYGYTF
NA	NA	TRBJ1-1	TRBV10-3	TGTGCCAGCAGTGAGTCCCCGGGGCTGGATCGCACTGAAGCTTTCTTT	CASSESPGLDRTEAFF
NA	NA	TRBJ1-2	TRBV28	TGTGCCATCGGGTTTGAGTCTTACACCTTC	CAIGFESYTF
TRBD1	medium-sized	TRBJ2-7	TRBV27	TGTGCCAGCAGTAATCTTGACAGGGTCTACGAGCAGTACTTC	CASSNLDRVYEQYF
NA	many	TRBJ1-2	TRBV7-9	TGTGCCAGCAGCTATGCAGGGTCCCCTTCAGGTGTATCTACCTTC	CASSYAGSPSGVSTF